This is a list of T cell receptor beta chains from one sample in a study of blood T cell repertoires in COVID-19. Clones were sequenced by immunoSEQ multiplex PCR, and TCRdb holds only the in-frame ones, with some missing. The sample contains about 160,000 clones, about 92% of which appear only once. Material: peripheral blood. Source of these receptors: a man aged 55-75 years with active or convalescent COVID-19. CDR3s include the opening cysteine and the closing phenylalanine or tryptophan. The D gene is left open where the match is weak. The size of a clone is reported for some rows only, either as once, few or many, or as a class for expanded clones.

D,V,size,J,CDR3,DNA
NA,TRBV2,NA,TRBJ1-3,CASSEQGGYAAYSGNTIYF,TGTGCCAGCAGTGAACAAGGAGGTTATGCGGCCTACTCTGGAAACACCATATATTTT
NA,TRBV28,NA,TRBJ2-7,CASSPRAKQYF,TGTGCCAGCAGTCCCAGGGCAAAGCAGTACTTC
NA,TRBV24-1,once,TRBJ2-1,CATSDPRGLRNEQFF,TGTGCCACCAGTGACCCCCGGGGGTTGAGGAATGAGCAGTTCTTC
TRBD2,TRBV4-1,few,TRBJ2-5,CASSLGTSGSLEETQYF,TGCGCCAGCAGCCTGGGGACTAGCGGGAGTCTGGAAGAGACCCAGTACTTC
NA,TRBV7-9,NA,TRBJ2-2,CASSPPGSGYTGELFF,TGTGCCAGCAGCCCTCCGGGGAGTGGGTACACCGGGGAGCTGTTTTTT
NA,TRBV24-1,NA,TRBJ1-5,CATAAGGNQPQHF,TGTGCCACCGCGGCGGGCGGCAATCAGCCCCAGCATTTT
NA,TRBV11-2,NA,TRBJ1-1,CASSLPGMRTEAFF,TGTGCCAGCAGCTTACCGGGAATGAGGACTGAAGCTTTCTTT
NA,TRBV6-5,NA,TRBJ2-7,CASFDAEGSYEQYF,TGTGCCAGCTTTGACGCGGAGGGCTCCTACGAGCAGTACTTC
NA,TRBV27,NA,TRBJ2-5,CASSLWTGEETQYF,TGTGCCAGCAGTTTATGGACGGGAGAAGAGACCCAGTACTTC
TRBD1,TRBV19,NA,TRBJ1-2,CASLTRTGGSYGYTF,TGTGCCAGCCTGACCCGGACAGGGGGTTCCTATGGCTACACCTTC
TRBD1,TRBV30,once,TRBJ1-5,CAWKGTGGEKSNQPQHF,TGTGCCTGGAAAGGGACAGGGGGCGAAAAGAGCAATCAGCCCCAGCATTTT
NA,TRBV19,NA,TRBJ1-2,CASSIDGTANYGYTF,TGTGCCAGTAGTATAGATGGAACAGCTAACTATGGCTACACCTTC
TRBD2,TRBV5-1,NA,TRBJ2-1,CASSVGLVDYEQFF,TGCGCCAGCAGCGTGGGACTAGTTGATTACGAGCAGTTCTTC
NA,TRBV19,NA,TRBJ1-2,CASSIRPRSYGYTF,TGTGCCAGTAGTATTCGACCCAGGTCTTATGGCTACACCTTC
TRBD2,TRBV20-1,NA,TRBJ2-1,CSASLSGSVLYNEQFF,TGCAGTGCTAGTCTTAGCGGGAGTGTATTGTACAATGAGCAGTTCTTC
TRBD1,TRBV4-1,NA,TRBJ1-5,CASSQGGQGYSNQPQHF,TGCGCCAGCAGCCAGGGAGGACAGGGGTATAGCAATCAGCCCCAGCATTTT
NA,TRBV19,NA,TRBJ1-1,CASLPGGREGAEAFF,TGTGCCAGCCTACCCGGGGGGAGGGAGGGCGCTGAAGCTTTCTTT
NA,TRBV5-1,NA,TRBJ1-3,CASSLADSGNTIYF,TGCGCCAGCAGCTTGGCGGACAGCGGCAACACCATATATTTT
NA,TRBV6-2/TRBV6-3,NA,TRBJ1-1,CASSLARATEAFF,TGTGCCAGCAGTTTAGCCAGGGCTACTGAAGCTTTCTTT
NA,TRBV4-1,NA,TRBJ1-3,CASSRGTVSGNTIYF,TGCGCCAGCAGCCGCGGGACCGTCTCTGGAAACACCATATATTTT
NA,TRBV27,NA,TRBJ2-1,CASSPRGAPYNEQFF,TGTGCCAGCAGCCCTCGGGGGGCCCCCTACAATGAGCAGTTCTTC
NA,TRBV9,NA,TRBJ1-1,CASSVDTSTEAFF,TGTGCCAGCAGCGTAGATACGAGCACTGAAGCTTTCTTT
NA,TRBV2,NA,TRBJ2-1,CASSGETTVNEQFF,TGTGCCAGCAGTGGAGAGACAACCGTCAATGAGCAGTTCTTC
NA,TRBV5-1,NA,TRBJ1-2,CASSLTGLNYGYTF,TGCGCCAGCAGCTTGACAGGCCTTAACTATGGCTACACCTTC
TRBD1,TRBV25-1,NA,TRBJ1-2,CASSEWDSPYGYTF,TGTGCCAGCAGTGAATGGGACAGCCCCTATGGCTACACCTTC
NA,TRBV2,NA,TRBJ2-2,CASSTRMEGELFF,TGTGCCAGCAGTACTCGGATGGAGGGGGAGCTGTTTTTT
TRBD1,TRBV7-2,NA,TRBJ1-2,CASSHNRGRNYGYTF,TGTGCCAGCAGCCATAACAGGGGGCGCAACTATGGCTACACCTTC
NA,TRBV28,NA,TRBJ1-2,CASTRTANNYGYTF,TGTGCCAGCACCAGGACAGCCAATAACTATGGCTACACCTTC
TRBD1,TRBV19,NA,TRBJ2-7,CASSAPGQGDREQYF,TGTGCCAGTAGTGCTCCGGGACAGGGGGACCGCGAGCAGTACTTC
NA,TRBV4-2,NA,TRBJ2-7,CASSQDAPGSYEQYF,TGTGCCAGCAGCCAAGATGCACCAGGATCCTACGAGCAGTACTTC
TRBD1,TRBV3-1/TRBV3-2,NA,TRBJ2-2,CASSQKTGGSNTGELFF,TGTGCCAGCAGCCAAAAGACAGGGGGGTCGAACACCGGGGAGCTGTTTTTT
NA,TRBV19,once,TRBJ1-4,CASSRVDSTTNEKLFF,TGTGCCAGTAGTCGGGTAGACAGTACAACTAATGAAAAACTGTTTTTT
NA,TRBV19,NA,TRBJ1-2,CATQGVNYGYTF,TGTGCCACCCAAGGGGTTAACTATGGCTACACCTTC
TRBD1,TRBV19,once,TRBJ1-5,CASSLQGDDYQPQHF,TGTGCCAGTAGTTTACAGGGGGACGACTACCAGCCCCAGCATTTT
NA,TRBV20-1,NA,TRBJ1-1,CSASRGNTEAFF,TGCAGTGCTAGTAGGGGGAACACTGAAGCTTTCTTT
TRBD1,TRBV18,NA,TRBJ2-5,CASSPRTGATYQETQYF,TGTGCCAGCTCACCGCGGACAGGGGCGACGTACCAAGAGACCCAGTACTTC
NA,TRBV5-1,few,TRBJ1-2,CASSPGLNYGYTF,TGCGCCAGCAGCCCCGGACTGAATTATGGCTACACCTTC
TRBD2,TRBV6-1,NA,TRBJ2-1,CASSASLAGVSAGEQFF,TGTGCCAGCAGTGCTTCACTAGCGGGAGTTTCAGCAGGTGAGCAGTTCTTC
TRBD1,TRBV18,NA,TRBJ1-2,CASSPPDRVYGYTF,TGTGCCAGCTCACCCCCTGACAGGGTCTATGGCTACACCTTC
TRBD2,TRBV29-1,NA,TRBJ2-2,CSVKTSGRLNTGELFF,TGCAGCGTAAAGACTAGCGGGAGGTTGAACACCGGGGAGCTGTTTTTT
TRBD1,TRBV29-1,NA,TRBJ1-2,CSVEAVDRGGYTF,TGCAGCGTTGAAGCCGTTGACAGGGGAGGCTACACCTTC
TRBD2,TRBV19,NA,TRBJ2-7,CASSLGTSISYEQYF,TGTGCCAGTAGTTTGGGGACTAGCATCTCCTACGAGCAGTACTTC
TRBD1,TRBV30,few,TRBJ1-5,CAWSRDRVNQPQHF,TGTGCCTGGAGTCGGGACAGGGTCAATCAGCCCCAGCATTTT